These 7 T cell receptor beta chains were all obtained from the same sample, sequenced in a study of blood T cell repertoires in COVID-19. Clones were sequenced by immunoSEQ multiplex PCR, and TCRdb holds only the in-frame ones, with some missing. The sample has roughly 230,000 clones; roughly 89% are singletons. The sample taken for sequencing was peripheral blood. The origin of the receptors is a woman between 35 and 50 years old who had recovered from COVID-19.

This chain joins TRBV30 and TRBJ2-7; 7 bases map to TRBD1. This CDR3 comprises 14 residues. V dropped 4 bases and J dropped 1; count of bases not matched to a gene: 7. Germline-derived CDR1 and CDR2 are GTSNPN and SVGIG (reference sequence). The CDR3 loop is CAWNPGTVSYEQYF. The CDR3 bases are TGTGCCTGGAACCCCGGGACAGTATCCTACGAGCAGTACTTC.

This sequence joins TRBV30 and TRBJ1-3, with TRBD1 identical over 10 bases. The CDR3 has 18 amino acids. V dropped 6 bases and J dropped 2; count of bases not matched to a gene: 16. The germline V gene has CDR1 GTSNPN and CDR2 SVGIG (reference sequence). This chain's CDR3 is CACPGDRGAPRTGNTIYF. Here the CDR3 DNA reads TGTGCCTGCCCTGGGGACAGGGGAGCCCCAAGGACTGGAAACACCATATATTTT.

The chain links TRBV10-3 to TRBJ1-2, with D perhaps matching TRBD1 (5 bases). The CDR3 sequence is 14 residues long. Germline V gene lookup returns CDR1 ENHRY and CDR2 SYGVKD. Deletions cut 3 bases from V and 0 bases from J, with 8 bases between. The CDR3 loop is CAISDKGTNYGYTF. In DNA form, the CDR3 reads TGTGCCATCAGTGATAAGGGGACTAACTATGGCTACACCTTC.

This clone was detected only once. V and J are TRBV14 and TRBJ2-1; tentatively, D is TRBD2 (6 bases). Germline V gene sequence: CDR1 SGHDN, CDR2 FVKESK. Trimming stripped 4 bases from V and 1 base from J, with 8 bases between. The CDR3 extends over 14 amino acids. The CDR3 nucleotides read TGTGCCAGCAGCCCCGCGGGATCCTACAATGAGCAGTTCTTC. It codes for CASSPAGSYNEQFF. The full variable domain, completed using reference TRBV14 and TRBJ2-1, is EAGVTQFPSHSVIEKGQTVTLRCDPISGHDNLYWYRRVMGKEIKFLLHFVKESKQDESGMPNNRFLAERTGGTYSTLKVQPAELEDSGVYFCASSPAGSYNEQFFGPGTRLTVL.

This clone was counted once. The V gene is TRBV9, the J gene TRBJ2-7; the match to TRBD2 covers 11 bases. The CDR3 is made up of 16 amino acids. The V segment lost 4 bases and the J segment 0 bases; nucleotides outside the gene matches: 6. CDR1 is SGDLS and CDR2 is YYNGEE in the germline V gene. The CDR3 here is CASSPLAGGPSYEQYF. CDR3 sequence (DNA): TGTGCCAGCAGCCCCTTAGCGGGGGGGCCCTCCTACGAGCAGTACTTC.

The chain is built from TRBV7-9 and TRBJ1-6; D gene uncertain. Trimming left V 5 bases short and J 8 bases short, with 13 bases between. The length of the CDR3 is 14 residues. The V gene's germline CDR1 is SEHNR and CDR2 FQNEAQ (reference sequence). Here the CDR3 reads CASSGRALDSPLHF. CDR3 nucleotide sequence: TGTGCCAGCAGCGGGAGGGCCCTAGATTCACCCCTCCACTTT.

The CDR3 sequence: CASSWRELGNEQFF. The CDR3 nucleotides are TGTGCCAGTAGTTGGCGGGAGTTGGGCAATGAGCAGTTCTTC. This rearrangement joins TRBV19 to TRBJ2-1; 7 bases line up with TRBD2. Trimming took 5 bases from V and 6 from J; bases not matched to a gene: 7. From germline, CDR1 is LNHDA and CDR2 SQIVND (reference sequence). The CDR3 extends over 14 amino acids.